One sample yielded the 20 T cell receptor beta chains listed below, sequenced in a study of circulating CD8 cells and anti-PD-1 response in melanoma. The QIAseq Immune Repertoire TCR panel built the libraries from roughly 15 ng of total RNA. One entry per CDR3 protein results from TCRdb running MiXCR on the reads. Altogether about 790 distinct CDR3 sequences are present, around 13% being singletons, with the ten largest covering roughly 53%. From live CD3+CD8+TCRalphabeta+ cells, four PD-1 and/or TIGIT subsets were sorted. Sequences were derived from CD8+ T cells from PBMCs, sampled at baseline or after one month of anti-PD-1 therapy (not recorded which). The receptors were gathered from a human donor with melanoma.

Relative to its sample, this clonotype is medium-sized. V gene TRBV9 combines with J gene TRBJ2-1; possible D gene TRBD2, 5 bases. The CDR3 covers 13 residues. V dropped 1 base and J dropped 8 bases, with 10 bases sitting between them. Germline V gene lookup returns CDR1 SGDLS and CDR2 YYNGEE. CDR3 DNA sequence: TGTGCCAGCAGCGTATCGGGGTCCTATGAGCAGTTCTTC. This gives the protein CASSVSGSYEQFF.

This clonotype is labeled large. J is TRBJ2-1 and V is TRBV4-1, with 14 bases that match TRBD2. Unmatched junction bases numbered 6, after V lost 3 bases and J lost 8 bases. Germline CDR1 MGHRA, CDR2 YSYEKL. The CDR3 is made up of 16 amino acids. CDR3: CASSHGTSGGIYEQFF. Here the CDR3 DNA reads TGCGCCAGCAGCCATGGGACTAGCGGGGGTATATATGAGCAGTTCTTC.

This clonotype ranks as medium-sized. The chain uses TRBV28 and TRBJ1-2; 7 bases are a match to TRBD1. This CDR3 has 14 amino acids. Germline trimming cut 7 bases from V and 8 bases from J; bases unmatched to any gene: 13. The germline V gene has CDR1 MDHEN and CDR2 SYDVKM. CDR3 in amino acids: CASNLRGLVGGYTF. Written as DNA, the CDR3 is TGTGCCAGCAACTTAAGGGGGCTGGTGGGAGGCTACACCTTC.

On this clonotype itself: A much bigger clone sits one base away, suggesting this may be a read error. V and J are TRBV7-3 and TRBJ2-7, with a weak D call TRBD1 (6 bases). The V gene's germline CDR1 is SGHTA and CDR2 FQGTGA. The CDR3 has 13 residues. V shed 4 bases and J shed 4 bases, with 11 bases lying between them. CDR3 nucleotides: TGTGCCAGCAGCTGGGCAAGGGGGTACGAGCAGTACTTC. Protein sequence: CASSWARGYEQYF. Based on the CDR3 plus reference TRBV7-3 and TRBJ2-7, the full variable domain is GAGVSQTPSNKVTEKGKYVELRCDPISGHTALYWYRQSLGQGPEFLIYFQGTGAADDSGLPNDRFFAVRPEGSVSTLKIQRTERGDSAVYLCASSWARGYEQYFGPGTRLTVT.

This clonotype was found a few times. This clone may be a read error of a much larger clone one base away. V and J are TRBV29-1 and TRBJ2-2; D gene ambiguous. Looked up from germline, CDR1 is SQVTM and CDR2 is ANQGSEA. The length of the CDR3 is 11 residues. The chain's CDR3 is CGGYLERELFF. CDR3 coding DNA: TGCGGCGGCTATTTGGAAAGGGAGCTGTTTTTT.

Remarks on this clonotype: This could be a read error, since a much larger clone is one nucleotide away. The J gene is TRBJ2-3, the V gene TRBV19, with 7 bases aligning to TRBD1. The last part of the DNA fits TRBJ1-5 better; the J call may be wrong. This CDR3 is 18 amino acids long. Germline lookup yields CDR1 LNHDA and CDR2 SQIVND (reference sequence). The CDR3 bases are TGTGCCAGTAGTCAGGGGACAGCGATAAGCACTAGCACAGATACGCAGCATTTT. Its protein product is CASSQGTAISTSTDTQHF.

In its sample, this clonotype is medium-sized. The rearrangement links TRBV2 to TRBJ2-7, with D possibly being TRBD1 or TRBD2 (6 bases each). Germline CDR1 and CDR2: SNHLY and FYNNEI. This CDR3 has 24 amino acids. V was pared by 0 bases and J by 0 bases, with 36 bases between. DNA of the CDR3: TGTGCCAGCAGTGAAGCGCGAACACTGGTTGGGCAAGGCTTAGGGGGGAAAAGCTCCTACGAGCAGTACTTC. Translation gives CASSEARTLVGQGLGGKSSYEQYF.

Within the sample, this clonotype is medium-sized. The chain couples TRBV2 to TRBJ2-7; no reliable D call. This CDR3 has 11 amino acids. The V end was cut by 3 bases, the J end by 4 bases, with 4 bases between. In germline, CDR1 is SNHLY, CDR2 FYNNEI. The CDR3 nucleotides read TGTGCCAGCAGTGATGGATACGAGCAGTACTTC. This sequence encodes CASSDGYEQYF.

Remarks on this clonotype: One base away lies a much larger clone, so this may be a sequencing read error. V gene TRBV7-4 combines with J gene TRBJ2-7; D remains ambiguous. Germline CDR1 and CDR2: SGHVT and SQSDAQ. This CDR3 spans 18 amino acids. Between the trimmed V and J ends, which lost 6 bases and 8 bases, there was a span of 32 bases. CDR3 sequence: CASRSAKPGRKQNNKQYF. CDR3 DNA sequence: TGTGCCAGCAGATCCGCAAAACCTGGACGGAAACAAAACAACAAGCAGTACTTC.

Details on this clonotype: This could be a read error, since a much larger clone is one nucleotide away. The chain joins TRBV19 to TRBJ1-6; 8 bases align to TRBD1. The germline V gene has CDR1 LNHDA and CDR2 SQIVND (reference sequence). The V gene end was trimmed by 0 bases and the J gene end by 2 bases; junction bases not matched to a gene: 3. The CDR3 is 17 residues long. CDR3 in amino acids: CASSIEGDRPYNSPLHF. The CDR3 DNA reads TGTGCCAGTAGTATAGAGGGGGACAGGCCCTATAATTCACCCCTCCACTTT.

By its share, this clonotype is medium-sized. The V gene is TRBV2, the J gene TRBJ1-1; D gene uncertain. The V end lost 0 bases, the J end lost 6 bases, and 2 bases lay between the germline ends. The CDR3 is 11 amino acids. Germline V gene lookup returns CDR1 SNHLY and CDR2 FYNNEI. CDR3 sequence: CASSEAPEAFF. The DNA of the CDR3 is TGTGCCAGCAGTGAAGCCCCTGAAGCTTTCTTT.

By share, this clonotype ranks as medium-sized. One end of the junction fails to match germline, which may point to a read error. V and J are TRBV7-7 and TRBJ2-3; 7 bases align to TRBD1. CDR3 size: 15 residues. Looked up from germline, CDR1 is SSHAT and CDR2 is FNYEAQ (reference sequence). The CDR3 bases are TGTGCTAGCAGCCTCCGGGACAGTCCCACAGATACGCAGTATTTT. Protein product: CASSLRDSPTDTQYF.

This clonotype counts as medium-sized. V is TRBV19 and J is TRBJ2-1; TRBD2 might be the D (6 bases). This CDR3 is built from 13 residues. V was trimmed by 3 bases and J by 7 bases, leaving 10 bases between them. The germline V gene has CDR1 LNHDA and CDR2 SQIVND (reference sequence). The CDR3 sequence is CASSISGGNEQFF. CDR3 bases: TGTGCCAGTAGTATTTCTGGGGGGAATGAGCAGTTCTTC.

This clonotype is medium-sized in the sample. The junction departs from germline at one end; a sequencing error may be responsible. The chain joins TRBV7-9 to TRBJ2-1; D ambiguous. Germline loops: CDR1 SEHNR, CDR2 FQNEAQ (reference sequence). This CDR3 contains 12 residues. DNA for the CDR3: TGTGCCAGCAGCTTCTCCAACAATGAGCAGTTCTTC. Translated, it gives CASSFSNNEQFF.

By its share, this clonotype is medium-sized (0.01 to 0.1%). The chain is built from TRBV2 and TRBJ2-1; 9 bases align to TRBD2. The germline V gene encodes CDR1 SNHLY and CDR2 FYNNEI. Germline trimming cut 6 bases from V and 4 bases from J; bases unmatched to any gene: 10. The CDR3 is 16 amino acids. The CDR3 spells CASSLTYSGGYNEQFF. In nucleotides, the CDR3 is TGTGCCAGCAGCCTGACCTATAGCGGGGGATACAATGAGCAGTTCTTC.

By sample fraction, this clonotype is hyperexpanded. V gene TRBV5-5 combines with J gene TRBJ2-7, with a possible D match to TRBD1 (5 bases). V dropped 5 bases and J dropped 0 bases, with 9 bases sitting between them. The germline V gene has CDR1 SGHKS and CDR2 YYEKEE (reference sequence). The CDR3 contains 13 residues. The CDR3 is CASRTGNSYEQYF. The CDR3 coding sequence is TGTGCCAGCAGAACAGGCAACTCCTACGAGCAGTACTTC.

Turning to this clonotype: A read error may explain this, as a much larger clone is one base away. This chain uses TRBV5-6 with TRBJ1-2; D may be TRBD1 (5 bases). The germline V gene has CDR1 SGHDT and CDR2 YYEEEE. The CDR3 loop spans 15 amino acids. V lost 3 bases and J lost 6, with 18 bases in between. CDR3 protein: CASSSQESQNHGYTF. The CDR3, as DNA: TGTGCCAGCAGCTCACAGGAATCTCAGAACCATGGCTACACCTTC.

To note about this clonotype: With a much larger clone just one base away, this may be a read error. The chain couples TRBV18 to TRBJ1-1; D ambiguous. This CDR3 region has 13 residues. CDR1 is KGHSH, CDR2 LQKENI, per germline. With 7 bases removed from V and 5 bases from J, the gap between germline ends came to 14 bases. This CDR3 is CASLLDPVTEAFF. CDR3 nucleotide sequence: TGTGCCAGCTTACTAGACCCGGTGACTGAAGCTTTCTTT.

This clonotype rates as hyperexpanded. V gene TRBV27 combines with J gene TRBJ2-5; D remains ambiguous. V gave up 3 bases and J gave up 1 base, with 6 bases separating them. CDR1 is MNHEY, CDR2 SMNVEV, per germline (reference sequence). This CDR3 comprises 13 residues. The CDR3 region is CASSLRRQETQYF. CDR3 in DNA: TGTGCCAGCAGTTTGCGTCGCCAAGAGACCCAGTACTTC.

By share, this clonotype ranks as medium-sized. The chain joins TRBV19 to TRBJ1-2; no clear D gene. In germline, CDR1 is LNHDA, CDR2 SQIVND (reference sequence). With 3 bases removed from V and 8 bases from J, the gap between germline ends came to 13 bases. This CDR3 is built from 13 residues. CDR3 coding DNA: TGTGCCAGTAGTATCGGACGGGTCGGGGGCTACACCTTC. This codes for CASSIGRVGGYTF.